These T cell receptor beta chains were read from a single sample in a study of early stage breast cancer tumors. The assay was immunoSEQ multiplex PCR, and TCRdb's table has in-frame clones only and misses some. The sample contains about 3,300 clones, around 60% of which appear only once. Specimen: breast tumor tissue. The source is a person in their 40s with breast cancer. Both conserved end residues are trimmed from each CDR3. A row's size may be missing; if present it is once, few, many or a size class.

J gene | clone size | V gene | CDR3 protein
TRBJ2-5 | . | TRBV27 | ASSLGTAETQY
TRBJ1-3 | . | TRBV7-2 | ASSLVPGDTIY
TRBJ1-5 | large | TRBV28 | ASSLGQGAGQPQH
TRBJ2-7 | . | TRBV18 | ASSHMGRPPYEQY
TRBJ2-2 | . | TRBV7-8 | ASSTRLTGELF
TRBJ2-3 | few | TRBV5-1 | ASSLGLAGGADTQY
TRBJ2-5 | . | TRBV19 | ASSISQGREETQY
TRBJ2-3 | . | TRBV2 | ASSEVEDTDTQY
TRBJ1-2 | . | TRBV6-5 | ASSFGTGNYGYT
TRBJ1-3 | . | TRBV30 | AWSVNSPVDTIY
TRBJ2-7 | few | TRBV5-1 | ASSNRLAGGREQY
TRBJ2-5 | . | TRBV6-4 | ASLLRGGETQY
TRBJ1-1 | large | TRBV7-9 | ASSSLTPGDRTKPEAF
TRBJ2-1 | . | TRBV6-4 | ARPDNEQF
TRBJ1-2 | few | TRBV4-2 | ASSQQGVGGYT
TRBJ2-6 | . | TRBV2 | ASRRDPNSGANVLT
TRBJ2-7 | . | TRBV14 | ASSQEVPSGSPLYEQY
TRBJ1-4 | . | TRBV28 | ASSPFLEKLF
TRBJ2-2 | few | TRBV6-4 | ASSRLAETGELF
TRBJ2-1 | . | TRBV5-1 | ASSFGLAGVNEQF
TRBJ2-1 | few | TRBV28 | ASNRYNEQF
TRBJ2-5 | few | TRBV19 | ASSPGLASETQY
TRBJ2-1 | once | TRBV7-2 | ASSLPGLVGSEQF
TRBJ1-4 | few | TRBV25-1 | ASSEWAGGTNEKLF
TRBJ2-3 | . | TRBV5-1 | ASSPSGSGISDTQY
TRBJ1-1 | once | TRBV6-5 | ASRQQGPNTEAF
TRBJ2-7 | . | TRBV5-6 | ASSFRYEQY
TRBJ1-5 | . | TRBV6-6 | ASRPVSNQPQH
TRBJ2-5 | large | TRBV27 | ASSLAGGKQETQY
TRBJ2-7 | . | TRBV6-1 | ASSVNRGRYEQY
TRBJ2-1 | . | TRBV7-3 | ASSMRQEDEQF
TRBJ1-1 | . | TRBV6-5 | ASSYGGTNTEAF
TRBJ2-1 | few | TRBV2 | ASSRRTEQF
TRBJ2-1 | . | TRBV5-1 | ASSLASSGIYNEQF
TRBJ2-7 | . | TRBV6-5 | ASSYGTSGYEQY
TRBJ2-7 | few | TRBV10-3 | AIQLGVTYEQY
TRBJ2-3 | few | TRBV9 | ASSVVGTDTQY
TRBJ2-1 | . | TRBV5-1 | ASSLTGGADNEQF
TRBJ2-7 | medium-sized | TRBV6-5 | ASSYLDLKY
TRBJ1-5 | . | TRBV6-5 | ASRFTTGEDQPQH
TRBJ1-1 | . | TRBV10-3 | ATGGRSNTEAF